These T cell receptor beta chains were read from a single sample in a study of cytomegalovirus exposure and HLA in healthy donors. Here immunoSEQ multiplex PCR was the method, and the copy in TCRdb shows in-frame clones only, minus some. The sample lists 120,000 or so clones, 80% occurring once. Sample: PBMCs. Receptors originate from a man aged 30-40 years in good health and CMV-seropositive. The CDR3 runs from the conserved cysteine through the conserved F or W. A D gene is named only where the DNA matches it firmly. Not all rows give a size; the values are once, few, many and, for expanded clones, a class.

J | V | size | D | CDR3 | DNA
TRBJ1-2 | TRBV5-1 | NA | TRBD1 | CASSQNRPGQGASGYTF | TGCGCCAGCAGCCAGAATAGACCGGGACAGGGGGCTTCCGGCTACACCTTC
TRBJ1-1 | TRBV10-2 | NA | NA | CASMGGLGNTEAFF | TGCGCCAGCATGGGAGGCTTAGGAAACACTGAAGCTTTCTTT
TRBJ2-5 | TRBV5-1 | NA | NA | CASSLVPGQETQYF | TGCGCCAGCAGCTTGGTACCAGGGCAAGAGACCCAGTACTTC
TRBJ1-2 | TRBV2 | NA | NA | CASSQLGQVGGGYTF | TGTGCCAGCAGTCAGTTAGGGCAGGTCGGAGGAGGCTACACCTTC
TRBJ1-1 | TRBV19 | NA | TRBD1 | CASSKEQGDTEAFF | TGTGCCAGTAGCAAAGAACAGGGGGACACTGAAGCTTTCTTT
TRBJ1-6 | TRBV2 | NA | TRBD1 | CASHRGQVVNSPLHF | TGTGCCAGCCACCGCGGACAGGTGGTAAATTCACCCCTCCACTTT
TRBJ1-1 | TRBV30 | NA | NA | CALKGGVTEAFF | TGTGCCTTAAAAGGGGGTGTCACTGAAGCTTTCTTT
TRBJ2-3 | TRBV5-1 | NA | NA | CASSQGQIATDTQYF | TGCGCCAGCAGCCAGGGGCAGATAGCCACAGATACGCAGTATTTT
TRBJ2-2 | TRBV4-2 | NA | TRBD2 | CASSQVGTSAGELFF | TGTGCCAGCAGCCAAGTGGGGACTAGTGCCGGGGAGCTGTTTTTT
TRBJ1-1 | TRBV30 | NA | NA | CASEMNTEAFF | TGTGCCTCAGAAATGAACACTGAAGCTTTCTTT
TRBJ2-2 | TRBV30 | NA | NA | CAWDRGAHTGELFF | TGTGCCTGGGACCGGGGGGCCCACACCGGGGAGCTGTTTTTT
TRBJ2-5 | TRBV5-6 | once | NA | CASGQGLVESQETQYF | TGTGCCAGCGGGCAGGGCCTTGTCGAGTCCCAAGAGACCCAGTACTTC
TRBJ1-2 | TRBV6-1 | NA | NA | CASSELGGWGAYTF | TGTGCCAGCAGTGAACTGGGGGGTTGGGGCGCCTACACCTTC
TRBJ2-5 | TRBV9 | NA | TRBD2 | CASSGRGLQQETQYF | TGTGCCAGCAGCGGGAGGGGACTACAACAAGAGACCCAGTACTTC
TRBJ2-2 | TRBV10-3 | few | NA | CAISETDTNTGELFF | TGTGCCATCAGTGAGACAGATACTAACACCGGGGAGCTGTTTTTT
TRBJ1-3 | TRBV6-5 | NA | NA | CASRDSSGNTIYF | TGTGCCAGCAGGGACAGCTCTGGAAACACCATATATTTT
TRBJ2-3 | TRBV9 | once | TRBD2 | CASSVVPAGLTDTQYF | TGTGCCAGCAGCGTAGTCCCAGCGGGGCTCACAGATACGCAGTATTTT
TRBJ1-1 | TRBV18 | NA | NA | CASSPMDGHSNTEAFF | TGTGCCAGCTCACCCATGGACGGACACTCGAACACTGAAGCTTTCTTT
TRBJ2-3 | TRBV29-1 | NA | TRBD2 | CSVTTSGSTDTQYF | TGCAGCGTTACGACTAGCGGAAGTACAGATACGCAGTATTTT
TRBJ2-1 | TRBV29-1 | NA | TRBD2 | CSVVPSGGEQFF | TGCAGCGTTGTTCCATCGGGAGGTGAGCAGTTCTTC
TRBJ1-3 | TRBV7-2 | NA | NA | CASTWAFSGNTIYF | TGTGCCAGCACCTGGGCCTTCTCTGGAAACACCATATATTTT
TRBJ1-2 | TRBV27 | NA | TRBD1 | CASSAGTGGAYYGYTF | TGTGCCAGCAGTGCTGGGACAGGGGGCGCGTACTATGGCTACACCTTC
TRBJ2-1 | TRBV9 | NA | TRBD2 | CASSPLGLAGAGNEQFF | TGTGCCAGCAGCCCACTAGGACTAGCGGGGGCGGGGAATGAGCAGTTCTTC
TRBJ1-1 | TRBV6-5 | NA | TRBD1 | CASSYSPGGMNTEAFF | TGTGCCAGCAGTTACTCGCCAGGGGGCATGAACACTGAAGCTTTCTTT
TRBJ2-7 | TRBV2 | NA | NA | CASSDSLARRWGDEQYF | TGTGCCAGCAGTGATTCGCTAGCGCGGCGATGGGGGGACGAGCAGTACTTC
TRBJ2-7 | TRBV6-1 | NA | TRBD1 | CASSDRGREQYF | TGTGCCAGCAGTGACAGGGGGCGCGAGCAGTACTTC
TRBJ1-1 | TRBV6-1 | NA | NA | CASSEAGGYTEAFF | TGTGCCAGCAGTGAAGCCGGGGGATACACTGAAGCTTTCTTT
TRBJ2-7 | TRBV11-2 | NA | TRBD2 | CASSVEGLATYEQYF | TGTGCCAGCAGCGTGGAGGGACTAGCGACCTACGAGCAGTACTTC
TRBJ2-5 | TRBV11-3 | NA | NA | CASSRSRGTQYF | TGTGCCAGCAGCCGATCCAGGGGGACCCAGTACTTC
TRBJ1-4 | TRBV6-1 | NA | NA | CASSEQGMINEKLFF | TGTGCCAGCAGTGAACAGGGAATGATTAATGAAAAACTGTTTTTT
TRBJ1-1 | TRBV4-2 | few | NA | CASSQGSTGNTEAFF | TGTGCCAGCAGCCAGGGATCTACAGGGAACACTGAAGCTTTCTTT
TRBJ2-7 | TRBV6-1 | NA | TRBD1 | CASRGDRGRTYEQYF | TGTGCCAGCAGGGGGGACAGGGGGCGCACCTACGAGCAGTACTTC
TRBJ1-1 | TRBV5-1 | NA | NA | CASSLVGNRVFTEAFF | TGCGCCAGCAGCTTGGTGGGGAACAGGGTATTCACTGAAGCTTTCTTT
TRBJ1-1 | TRBV19 | NA | TRBD1 | CASSPLGQGAPAFF | TGTGCCAGTAGTCCCTTAGGGCAGGGGGCGCCGGCTTTCTTT
TRBJ1-1 | TRBV7-8 | NA | TRBD1 | CASSLTGGEEAFF | TGTGCCAGCAGCTTAACAGGGGGTGAGGAAGCTTTCTTT
TRBJ2-1 | TRBV28 | NA | NA | CASRRGTRNEQFF | TGTGCCAGCAGAAGAGGGACACGGAATGAGCAGTTCTTC
TRBJ1-1 | TRBV15 | once | NA | CATSNVMNTEAFF | TGTGCCACCAGCAATGTTATGAACACTGAAGCTTTCTTT
TRBJ1-3 | TRBV5-4 | NA | NA | CASSSGPGSGNTIYF | TGTGCCAGCAGCTCTGGGCCGGGATCTGGAAACACCATATATTTT
TRBJ1-1 | TRBV12-5 | NA | NA | CASASARSTEAFF | TGTGCTAGTGCCTCGGCCCGGAGCACTGAAGCTTTCTTT
TRBJ2-3 | TRBV6-6 | NA | TRBD1 | CASRRRQGSTDTQYF | TGTGCCAGCAGGCGAAGACAGGGGTCCACAGATACGCAGTATTTT
TRBJ2-2 | TRBV27 | once | NA | CASSLFQGPGELFF | TGTGCCAGCAGTTTATTTCAGGGGCCCGGGGAGCTGTTTTTT
TRBJ2-1 | TRBV6-4 | NA | NA | CASSDPSGEQFF | TGTGCCAGCAGTGACCCGAGTGGTGAGCAGTTCTTC
TRBJ1-2 | TRBV5-1 | once | TRBD1 | CASSLYEEGARGYTF | TGCGCCAGCAGCTTGTATGAGGAGGGGGCGCGTGGCTACACCTTC
TRBJ2-7 | TRBV5-1 | NA | NA | CASSLGPSQGLSSYEQYF | TGCGCCAGCAGCTTGGGACCCTCACAGGGATTAAGCTCCTACGAGCAGTACTTC
TRBJ1-6 | TRBV5-1 | NA | TRBD1 | CASSLGQGARSYNSPLHF | TGCGCCAGCAGCTTGGGACAGGGGGCGAGGTCCTATAATTCACCCCTCCACTTT
TRBJ1-2 | TRBV9 | NA | NA | CASSLSGGANYGYTF | TGTGCCAGCAGCCTGAGTGGCGGAGCTAACTATGGCTACACCTTC
TRBJ1-1 | TRBV2 | NA | NA | CASIRSGLNTEAFF | TGTGCCAGCATCCGCTCAGGGTTGAACACTGAAGCTTTCTTT
TRBJ2-4 | TRBV9 | NA | TRBD1 | CASEGAQNIQYF | TGTGCCAGCGAGGGGGCCCAAAACATTCAGTACTTC
TRBJ2-7 | TRBV30 | NA | NA | CAWSGPGGWYEQYF | TGTGCCTGGAGTGGGCCGGGGGGCTGGTACGAGCAGTACTTC
TRBJ2-1 | TRBV29-1 | NA | NA | CSVDRDEQFF | TGCAGCGTTGACAGGGATGAGCAGTTCTTC
TRBJ2-6 | TRBV7-8 | NA | NA | CASSLANPGLRRSGANGLTF | TGTGCCAGCAGCTTAGCTAATCCGGGACTGAGACGCTCTGGGGCCAACGGCCTGACTTTC
TRBJ1-5 | TRBV5-1 | NA | NA | CASSLSGGSNQPQHF | TGCGCCAGCAGCTTGTCGGGGGGAAGCAATCAGCCCCAGCATTTT
TRBJ1-2 | TRBV27 | NA | NA | CASSRGGSYYGYTF | TGTGCCAGCAGTAGGGGGGGCTCATACTATGGCTACACCTTC
TRBJ1-2 | TRBV28 | NA | NA | CASSLSTAGRGYTF | TGTGCCAGCAGTTTATCCACGGCAGGGAGGGGCTACACCTTC